Shown below are 16 T cell receptor beta chains from a single sample sequenced in a study of human T cells and chemical hapten exposure. One entry per CDR3 protein, called by TCRdb with MiXCR from the RACE reads. The profile covers under 450,000 distinct CDR3 sequences, with about 6.9% appearing a single time and about 5.6% taken by the ten largest. Noted time point: patch test 2, 6 weeks after DPC sensitization. The treatment is: therapeutic diphenylcyclopropenone sensitization with weekly scalp DPC. The sample was whole blood, taken in connection with sensitization to the hapten diphenylcyclopropenone (DPC). The receptors here all came from a woman aged 18-35 years with alopecia areata. Some clones in this sample may be carry-over from other donors' samples.

This clonotype came up many times. This chain uses TRBV6-5 with TRBJ1-6, with TRBD1 as a possible D gene (6 bases). The CDR3 sequence is 11 residues long. CDR1 is MNHEY, CDR2 SVGAGI, per germline. V lost 6 bases and J lost 14, with 11 bases in between. The CDR3 region has the DNA TGTGCCAGCAGCCGAGGACAGTCCCTCCACTTT. This sequence encodes CASSRGQSLHF.

This clonotype was counted many times. The chain's CDR3 is CASSLGTGEAFF. For the CDR3, the DNA is TGTGCCAGCAGTTTAGGGACAGGGGAAGCTTTCTTT. V is TRBV28 and J is TRBJ1-1, with 9 bases fitting TRBD1. V shed 2 bases, J shed 8 bases, and the junction held 0 bases outside the gene matches. The CDR3 is 12 residues long. CDR1 is MDHEN and CDR2 is SYDVKM in the germline V gene.

The V and J genes are TRBV4-3 and TRBJ1-6; 8 bases align to TRBD1. Germline V gene data show CDR1 as LGHNA and CDR2 as YSLEER. The CDR3 loop spans 15 amino acids. The trim removed 3 bases at V and 4 bases at J, leaving 2 bases unmatched. DNA for the CDR3: TGCGCCAGCAGCCATGACAGGGGATATAATTCACCCCTCCACTTT. Amino acids: CASSHDRGYNSPLHF.

This clonotype occurred a few times. The chain employs TRBV19 and TRBJ1-2, with TRBD1 identical over 8 bases. This CDR3 has 17 residues. Unmatched junction bases numbered 13, after V lost 5 bases and J lost 2 bases. CDR1 is LNHDA and CDR2 is SQIVND in the germline V gene (reference sequence). In DNA, the CDR3 is TGTGCCAGTAGTTTAATTAACCTCAGGGGGCAGAACTATGGCTACACCTTC. Amino acids: CASSLINLRGQNYGYTF.

This clonotype was observed at least ten times. V is TRBV7-9 and J is TRBJ1-5; D is possibly TRBD1 (6 bases). CDR3 length equals 15 residues. Germline values: CDR1 SEHNR, CDR2 FQNEAQ (reference sequence). Trimming left V 4 bases short and J 0 bases short, with 10 bases between. CDR3 in DNA: TGTGCCAGCAGCTCTTACAGGGATAGCAATCAGCCCCAGCATTTT. This encodes CASSSYRDSNQPQHF.

At least ten counts were recorded for this clonotype. The chain employs TRBV6-5 and TRBJ1-5, with D maybe TRBD1 (5 bases). The CDR3 has 13 residues. Germline V gene sequence: CDR1 MNHEY, CDR2 SVGAGI. With 9 bases removed from V and 5 bases from J, the gap between germline ends came to 14 bases. The CDR3 loop reads CASGRGRDQPQHF. The CDR3 region has the DNA TGTGCCAGTGGGCGGGGGAGGGATCAGCCCCAGCATTTT.

This clonotype has more than one count but fewer than ten. The chain combines TRBV20-1 with TRBJ1-5; no firm D call. Germline V gives CDR1 DFQATT, CDR2 SNEGSKA (reference sequence). The V end was cut by 6 bases, the J end by 0 bases, with 9 bases between. The CDR3 spans 13 residues. The CDR3 region has the DNA TGCAGTGCGGCTCCGTATAGCAATCAGCCCCAGCATTTT. Amino acids: CSAAPYSNQPQHF.

This clonotype was recorded at least ten times. This sequence joins TRBV10-3 and TRBJ1-1, with TRBD1 as a possible D gene (5 bases). V was trimmed by 9 bases and J by 3 bases, leaving 23 bases between them. This CDR3 is 16 amino acids long. Germline V lookup: CDR1 ENHRY, CDR2 SYGVKD. This chain's CDR3 is CAMTTGPLTAYTEAFF. CDR3 bases: TGTGCCATGACGACCGGACCCCTGACAGCTTACACTGAAGCTTTCTTT.

The chain couples TRBV2 to TRBJ2-3; D may match TRBD1 or TRBD2 (5 bases each). Germline V gives CDR1 SNHLY, CDR2 FYNNEI. This CDR3 contains 17 residues. The germline V and J ends were trimmed by 7 bases and 8 bases, with 28 bases remaining between them. DNA of the CDR3: TGTGCCAGCACGCTGTCCCGACAGTTGTGGGGAGCAAGTACGCAGTATTTT. It specifies CASTLSRQLWGASTQYF.

This clonotype was seen repeatedly, ten times or more. The J gene is TRBJ2-3, the V gene TRBV7-3, with D possibly being TRBD1 (7 bases). Germline V lookup: CDR1 SGHTA, CDR2 FQGTGA. CDR3 length equals 16 residues. Trimming took off 5 bases at V and 4 bases at J, with 19 bases between the two ends. The DNA for the CDR3 is TGTGCCAGCAGCGTTGGACAGGTTGGAGGGGCAGATACGCAGTATTTT. This gives the protein CASSVGQVGGADTQYF.

For this clonotype: The conserved phenylalanine or tryptophan normally closing the CDR3 is absent here, so this likely arose from a read error. V and J are TRBV28 and TRBJ1-1, with a tentative D call TRBD1 (5 bases). This CDR3 region has 18 residues. Germline V CDR1 and CDR2: MDHEN, SYDVKM. Between the trimmed V and J ends, which lost 2 bases and 0 bases, there was a span of 19 bases. The DNA of the CDR3 is TGTGCCAGCAGTTTAGCCCCCCCCTTCCACAGGCTGAACACTGAAGCTTTCTAT. It encodes CASSLAPPFHRLNTEAFY.

This clonotype was detected many times. The chain combines TRBV12-3 or TRBV12-4 with TRBJ1-5, with 7 positions matching TRBD1. V gave up 3 bases and J gave up 9 bases; unmatched junction bases: 2. This CDR3 contains 12 residues. CDR3 loop: CASSFRDRPQHF. The DNA of the CDR3 is TGTGCCAGCAGTTTCCGGGACAGGCCCCAGCATTTT.

V is TRBV29-1 and J is TRBJ2-7; either TRBD1 or TRBD2 may fit D (5 bases each). Germline V gene data show CDR1 as SQVTM and CDR2 as ANQGSEA. The CDR3 length is 16 residues. Trimming took 4 bases from V and 3 from J, leaving 22 bases between them. The CDR3 DNA is TGCAGCGTTGTTCGCGGTCAACCGGGACGGAACTACGAGCAGTACTTC. Its translation is CSVVRGQPGRNYEQYF.

Relative to its sample, this clonotype is medium-sized (0.01 to 0.1%). The V and J genes are TRBV7-6 and TRBJ2-2; D remains ambiguous. Germline V lookup: CDR1 SGHVS, CDR2 FNYEAQ. This CDR3 spans 16 amino acids. The ends were cut back, 1 base at V and 0 bases at J, with 9 bases in the middle. CDR3 DNA: TGTGCCAGCAGCTTAGGGATGGCGGCGAACACCGGGGAGCTGTTTTTT. Amino acid sequence: CASSLGMAANTGELFF.

This clonotype was recorded at least ten times. This chain links TRBV28 with TRBJ1-1; D not resolved. V lost 7 bases and J lost 5, with 14 bases in between. Germline V gene data show CDR1 as MDHEN and CDR2 as SYDVKM. The CDR3 totals 13 residues. The CDR3 loop is CASIPGGITEAFF. The CDR3 nucleotides are TGTGCCAGCATTCCTGGAGGAATTACTGAAGCTTTCTTT.

The chain combines TRBV18 with TRBJ2-7; D is possibly TRBD1 (6 bases). This CDR3 has 14 residues. V lost 4 bases to trimming and J lost 0 bases, with 10 bases between them. From germline, CDR1 is KGHSH and CDR2 LQKENI. DNA for the CDR3: TGTGCCAGCTCACGTGACAGGCGCTCCTACGAGCAGTACTTC. It yields the protein CASSRDRRSYEQYF.